This passage covers 5 T cell receptor beta chains from one sample sequenced in a study of tumor-infiltrating lymphocytes in primary liver carcinoma. cDNA specific to TCR beta was made from 500 to 650 ng of total RNA, with a constant-region primer employed for priming. It was through three nested multiplex PCR rounds of slightly modified ARM-PCR that TCR beta libraries arose. Each of the first two PCR rounds ran approximately 11 cycles with TRBV1-TRBV30 forward and C-beta reverse primers. TCRdb fed the multiplex PCR reads into MiXCR, producing one record per CDR3 protein. The repertoire holds fewer than 250,000 distinct CDR3 sequences, about 82% seen once, with around a sixth in the top ten. Starting material for RNA and DNA co-extraction consisted of roughly 19-34 mg of unsorted bulk tissue. Sequencing was carried out using tumor tissue from primary liver carcinoma. All receptors come from a middle-aged man with primary liver carcinoma and hepatitis B virus infection.

Of note for this clonotype: At one end, the junction sequence differs from germline, possibly due to a read error. This sequence joins TRBV11-2 and TRBJ2-7, with a possible D match to TRBD2 (5 bases). CDR3 length equals 14 residues. Germline V gene data show CDR1 as SGHAT and CDR2 as FQNNGV. The CDR3 DNA sequence: TGTGCCAGTAGCTTTAACGGGAACTCCTACGAGCAGTACTTC. This codes for CASSFNGNSYEQYF.

The rearrangement uses TRBV5-1 and TRBJ2-4, with TRBD1 as a possible D gene (5 bases). The V gene's germline CDR1 is SGHRS and CDR2 YFSETQ. The CDR3 consists of 15 residues. DNA for the CDR3: TGCGTCAACATCTTGGCCCCACAGGATGGAAACATTCAGTACTTC. Protein sequence: CVNILAPQDGNIQYF.

This clonotype showed up just a few times. The chain recombines TRBV29-1 with TRBJ1-1; 7 bases agree with TRBD1. With 5 bases clipped from V and 3 bases from J, the junction kept 3 bases outside the gene matches. This CDR3 region has 12 residues. Germline CDR1 reads SQVTM; CDR2 reads ANQGSEA. CDR3 coding DNA: TGCAGCGTTTCTCAGGGGGACACTGAAGCTTTCTTT. This sequence encodes CSVSQGDTEAFF.

As regards this clonotype: The CDR3 end shows no conserved phenylalanine or tryptophan, and so a read error is likely. No DNA is shown, since the ends of the CDR3 on it are uncertain; the CDR3 is the one TCRdb lists. The CDR3 is CASRPPGLAGICNERFL. The V call is TRBV6-5, the J call TRBJ2-1; the table assigns TRBD2, which was not confirmed against the DNA. Germline-derived CDR1 and CDR2 are MNHEY and SVGAGI. The length of the CDR3 is 17 amino acids, counting both ends.

This chain connects TRBV12-3 or TRBV12-4 to TRBJ1-2; possibly TRBD1 for D (5 bases). Trimming cost V 2 bases and J 8 bases, with 18 bases left between them. The CDR3 has 15 amino acids. The CDR3: CASSLSADNERGYTF. CDR3 in DNA: TGTGCCAGCAGTTTATCGGCGGACAATGAGAGGGGCTACACCTTC.